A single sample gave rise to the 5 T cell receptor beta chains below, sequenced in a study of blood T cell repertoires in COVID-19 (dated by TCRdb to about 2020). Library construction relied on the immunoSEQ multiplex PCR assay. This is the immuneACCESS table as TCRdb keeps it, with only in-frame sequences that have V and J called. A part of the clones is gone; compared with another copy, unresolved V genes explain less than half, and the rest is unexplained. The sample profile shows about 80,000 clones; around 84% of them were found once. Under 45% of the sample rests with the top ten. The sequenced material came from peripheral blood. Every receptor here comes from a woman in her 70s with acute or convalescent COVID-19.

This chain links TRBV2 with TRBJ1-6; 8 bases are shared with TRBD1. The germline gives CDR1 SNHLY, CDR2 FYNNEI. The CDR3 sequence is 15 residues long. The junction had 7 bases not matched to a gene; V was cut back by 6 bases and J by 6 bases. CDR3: CASRGDRRGNSPLHF. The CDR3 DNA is TGTGCCAGCAGGGGGGACAGGCGAGGTAATTCACCCCTCCACTTT.

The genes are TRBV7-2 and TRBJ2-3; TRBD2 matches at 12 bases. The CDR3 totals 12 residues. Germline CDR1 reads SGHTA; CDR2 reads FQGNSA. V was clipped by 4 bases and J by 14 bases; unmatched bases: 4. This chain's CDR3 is CASSYTSGRRYF. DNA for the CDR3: TGTGCCAGCAGCTACACTAGCGGGAGGAGGTATTTT. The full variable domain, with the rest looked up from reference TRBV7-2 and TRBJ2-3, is GAGVSQSPSNKVTEKGKDVELRCDPISGHTALYWYRQSLGQGLEFLIYFQGNSAPDKSGLPSDRFSAERTGGSVSTLTIQRTQQEDSAVYLCASSYTSGRRYFGPGTRLTVL.

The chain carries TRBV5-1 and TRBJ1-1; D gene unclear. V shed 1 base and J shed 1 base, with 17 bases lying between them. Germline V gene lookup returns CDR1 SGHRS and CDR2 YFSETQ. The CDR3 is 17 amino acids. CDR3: CASSLTPPGSANTEAFF. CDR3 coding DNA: TGCGCCAGCAGCTTGACCCCACCAGGTTCGGCGAACACTGAAGCTTTCTTT.

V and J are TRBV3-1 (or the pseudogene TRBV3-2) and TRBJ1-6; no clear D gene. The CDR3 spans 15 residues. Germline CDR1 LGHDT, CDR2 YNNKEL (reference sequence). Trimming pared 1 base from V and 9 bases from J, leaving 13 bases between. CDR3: CASSQAASRGSPLHF. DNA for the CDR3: TGTGCCAGCAGCCAAGCGGCAAGTCGAGGTTCACCCCTCCACTTT.

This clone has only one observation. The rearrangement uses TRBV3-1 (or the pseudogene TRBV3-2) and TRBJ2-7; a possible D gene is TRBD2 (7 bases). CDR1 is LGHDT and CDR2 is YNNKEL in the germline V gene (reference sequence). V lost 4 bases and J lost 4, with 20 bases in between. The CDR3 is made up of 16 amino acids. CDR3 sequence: CASSPGAASGYYEQYF. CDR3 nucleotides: TGTGCCAGCAGCCCGGGGGCCGCTAGCGGATATTACGAGCAGTACTTC.